A single sample is the source of the 15 T cell receptor beta chains below, sequenced in a study of T cell responses to AZD1222 COVID-19 vaccine. Clones were read by immunoSEQ multiplex PCR, and TCRdb kept only the in-frame ones, dropping some. This table holds about 160,000 clones, 94% found once. The specimen was peripheral blood, collected 28 days after the second AZD1222 dose. Receptors originate from an adult who received the AZD1222 COVID-19 vaccine.

CDR3 amino acids: CASSLYPLQETQYF. CDR3 bases: TGTGCCAGCAGTTTATACCCCTTGCAAGAGACCCAGTACTTC. This chain uses TRBV27 with TRBJ2-5, with no clear D. Germline V gene lookup returns CDR1 MNHEY and CDR2 SMNVEV (reference sequence). The CDR3 contains 14 residues. V gave up 1 base and J gave up 2 bases, with 8 bases separating them.

This clone was seen once. V and J are TRBV27 and TRBJ1-1; D unclear. V was cut by 6 bases and J by 1 base, with 12 bases left in between. This CDR3 contains 14 residues. Germline V gene sequence: CDR1 MNHEY, CDR2 SMNVEV (reference sequence). This CDR3 is CASSLHTGNTEAFF. The CDR3, as DNA: TGTGCCAGCAGCTTACATACGGGGAACACTGAAGCTTTCTTT.

This rearrangement joins TRBV6-5 to TRBJ1-5; the match to TRBD1 covers 7 bases. CDR1 and CDR2 from the germline V gene are MNHEY and SVGAGI. The V segment lost 8 bases and the J segment 7 bases; nucleotides outside the gene matches: 14. The CDR3 is made up of 15 amino acids. CDR3: CASYGLGTDYQPQHF. The CDR3 DNA reads TGTGCCAGCTATGGCTTGGGGACAGACTACCAGCCCCAGCATTTT.

The J gene is TRBJ1-1, the V gene TRBV5-6; the D is unclear. The CDR3 totals 15 residues. CDR1 and CDR2 (germline): SGHDT, YYEEEE. Trimming took off 0 bases at V and 0 bases at J, with 9 bases between the two ends. CDR3 coding DNA: TGTGCCAGCAGCTTGGATGTCGGTATGAACACTGAAGCTTTCTTT. This codes for CASSLDVGMNTEAFF.

As concerns this clone: Other nucleotide sequences from this sample produce the same CDR3. The V call is TRBV6-5, the J call TRBJ1-1; a weak D match, TRBD1 (5 bases). V lost 5 bases and J 5 bases, leaving 9 bases between the germline ends. The CDR3 is 12 amino acids. The V gene's germline CDR1 is MNHEY and CDR2 SVGAGI. The CDR3 region is CASSTGGTEAFF. The DNA for the CDR3 is TGTGCCAGCAGTACTGGGGGTACTGAAGCTTTCTTT.

V and J are TRBV30 and TRBJ2-7; D call uncertain. This CDR3 has 12 residues. Trimming pared 5 bases from V and 2 bases from J, leaving 10 bases between. Germline CDR1 is GTSNPN and CDR2 is SVGIG (reference sequence). Written as DNA, the CDR3 is TGTGCCTGGGTGGTAGATACCTACGAGCAGTACTTC. Amino acids: CAWVVDTYEQYF.

CDR3 amino acids: CASSIGPGSYEQYF. In DNA form, the CDR3 reads TGTGCCAGTAGTATAGGTCCAGGCTCCTACGAGCAGTACTTC. The chain employs TRBV19 and TRBJ2-7; no clear D gene. CDR1 LNHDA and CDR2 SQIVND come from the germline V gene (reference sequence). Trimming removed 1 base at V and 0 bases at J, with 7 bases between. CDR3 length equals 14 residues.

The chain employs TRBV7-2 and TRBJ1-2; 7 nucleotides align to TRBD1. The CDR3 is made up of 15 amino acids. J gave up 8 bases and V 5 bases, and 14 bases lay outside the gene matches. Germline lookup yields CDR1 SGHTA and CDR2 FQGNSA. CDR3: CASSTYNGQAEGYTF. CDR3 DNA: TGTGCCAGCAGCACTTATAATGGACAGGCGGAGGGCTACACCTTC.

V is TRBV2 and J is TRBJ2-3; 7 positions agree with TRBD2. V gave up 6 bases and J gave up 1 base; unmatched junction bases: 4. CDR1 is SNHLY and CDR2 is FYNNEI in the germline V gene. The CDR3 is 14 residues long. CDR3 residues: CASRRESGTDTQYF. CDR3 in DNA: TGTGCCAGCAGGCGGGAGTCGGGCACAGATACGCAGTATTTT. The variable domain in full, with the rest retrieved from reference TRBV2 and TRBJ2-3, is EPEVTQTPSHQVTQMGQEVILRCVPISNHLYFYWYRQILGQKVEFLVSFYNNEISEKSEIFDDQFSVERPDGSNFTLKIRSTKLEDSAMYFCASRRESGTDTQYFGPGTRLTVL.

The chain joins TRBV7-2 to TRBJ1-5; D gene uncertain. V gave up 2 bases and J gave up 3 bases, with 2 bases separating them. The germline gives CDR1 SGHTA, CDR2 FQGNSA. The CDR3 is made up of 12 amino acids. CDR3 region: CASSLNNQPQHF. The CDR3 DNA reads TGTGCCAGCAGCTTAAACAATCAGCCCCAGCATTTT. Full variable domain (outside the CDR3, taken from reference TRBV7-2 and TRBJ1-5): GAGVSQSPSNKVTEKGKDVELRCDPISGHTALYWYRQSLGQGLEFLIYFQGNSAPDKSGLPSDRFSAERTGGSVSTLTIQRTQQEDSAVYLCASSLNNQPQHFGDGTRLSIL.

The rearrangement joins TRBV4-1 to TRBJ2-1, with D unclear. From germline, CDR1 is MGHRA and CDR2 YSYEKL. V was clipped by 0 bases and J by 6 bases, with 3 bases between them. The CDR3 is 12 amino acids. The CDR3 DNA is TGCGCCAGCAGCCAAGATCCCAATGAGCAGTTCTTC. It codes for CASSQDPNEQFF.

The gene calls are TRBV19 and TRBJ2-5; D is possibly TRBD1 (6 bases). The length of the CDR3 is 14 residues. Trimming removed 2 bases from V and 5 bases from J, with 12 bases in between. Per the germline V gene, CDR1 is LNHDA and CDR2 is SQIVND (reference sequence). The CDR3 sequence: CASSITGNGETQYF. CDR3 in DNA: TGTGCCAGTAGTATAACAGGGAACGGGGAGACCCAGTACTTC.

The chain combines TRBV2 with TRBJ2-3, with a weak D call TRBD2 (7 bases). The CDR3 totals 11 residues. The V and J ends lost 9 bases and 6 bases respectively, with 10 bases between them. Per the germline V gene, CDR1 is SNHLY and CDR2 is FYNNEI. The CDR3: CARGGPDTQYF. CDR3 sequence (DNA): TGTGCCAGGGGGGGGCCTGATACGCAGTATTTT.

This chain links TRBV28 with TRBJ1-1; D is unclear. In germline, CDR1 is MDHEN, CDR2 SYDVKM. The V gene lost 2 bases and the J gene lost 5 bases, with 6 bases spanning the gap. This CDR3 spans 12 amino acids. The CDR3 protein is CASSLEWTEAFF. The CDR3 DNA sequence: TGTGCCAGCAGTTTAGAGTGGACTGAAGCTTTCTTT.

V and J are TRBV6-5 and TRBJ1-2, with 7 bases that match TRBD1. The CDR3 spans 15 residues. V trimming: 7 bases; J trimming: 4 bases; junction bases outside the gene matches: 12. Looked up from germline, CDR1 is MNHEY and CDR2 is SVGAGI. The CDR3 coding sequence is TGTGCCAGCACCACCGGGACAGTAAGTGGCTATGGCTACACCTTC. Residues: CASTTGTVSGYGYTF.